The 8 T cell receptor beta chains in this list originate from one sample, sequenced in a study of blood T cell repertoires in COVID-19. TCRdb's copy holds only in-frame clones and misses some; the assay was immunoSEQ multiplex PCR. Of some 410,000 clones listed, more than 75% were seen once; the top ten hold 0.95% to 1%. The specimen was PBMCs or T cells enriched from blood (not recorded which). These receptors came from a woman aged 30 to 39 with acute COVID-19.

The V gene is TRBV7-9, the J gene TRBJ2-2, with D perhaps TRBD2 (7 bases). V shed 10 bases and J shed 9 bases, with 18 bases lying between them. Germline loops: CDR1 SEHNR, CDR2 FQNEAQ (reference sequence). This CDR3 comprises 13 residues. The CDR3 DNA reads TGTGCCATAGGGGGGGCAGTCGAACGGGAGCTGTTTTTT. As protein: CAIGGAVERELFF. Together with reference TRBV7-9 and TRBJ2-2, the CDR3 gives the full variable domain: DTGVSQNPRHKITKRGQNVTFRCDPISEHNRLYWYRQTLGQGPEFLTYFQNEAQLEKSRLLSDRFSAERPKGSFSTLEIQRTEQGDSAMYLCAIGGAVERELFFGEGSRLTVL.

The chain combines TRBV5-3 with TRBJ2-7, with 8 bases that match TRBD2. TRBV5-3 is assigned to the ORF class and has an uncertain function. The junction had 8 bases not matched to a gene; V was cut back by 3 bases and J by 0 bases. The length of the CDR3 is 16 residues. The CDR3 loop reads CARSSNSGVLSYEQYF. CDR3 in DNA: TGTGCCAGAAGCTCTAATAGCGGGGTCCTCTCCTACGAGCAGTACTTC.

V is TRBV19 and J is TRBJ2-1, with 11 bases that match TRBD2. The CDR3 contains 16 residues. Germline V gene lookup returns CDR1 LNHDA and CDR2 SQIVND (reference sequence). V was clipped by 5 bases and J by 1 base; unmatched bases: 4. CDR3 protein: CASSPLAGGSYNEQFF. The CDR3, as DNA: TGTGCCAGTAGTCCCCTAGCGGGGGGTTCCTACAATGAGCAGTTCTTC.

This sequence joins TRBV5-1 and TRBJ2-7, with 11 bases that match TRBD2. The CDR3 is made up of 18 amino acids. After removal of 2 bases from V and 12 bases from J, the junction contained 22 bases not matched to a gene. CDR1 and CDR2 (germline): SGHRS, YFSETQ. CDR3: CASSLIPVVTSGGIRRYF. The CDR3 coding sequence is TGCGCCAGCAGCTTAATTCCGGTGGTTACTAGCGGGGGAATCAGGCGGTACTTC.

This chain connects TRBV25-1 to TRBJ1-6; 9 bases are shared with TRBD1. The CDR3 consists of 15 residues. V was clipped by 7 bases and J by 7 bases; unmatched bases: 8. The germline V gene has CDR1 MGHDK and CDR2 SYGVNS. CDR3 loop: CASMGSGQGNSPLHF. CDR3 DNA: TGTGCCAGCATGGGATCAGGACAGGGGAATTCACCCCTCCACTTT. Full variable domain (rest looked up from reference TRBV25-1 and TRBJ1-6): EADIYQTPRYLVIGTGKKITLECSQTMGHDKMYWYQQDPGMELHLIHYSYGVNSTEKGDLSSESTVSRIRTEHFPLTLESARPSHTSQYLCASMGSGQGNSPLHFGNGTRLTVT.

This clone was seen just once. V gene TRBV30 combines with J gene TRBJ1-2, with D perhaps matching TRBD1 (6 bases). The germline V gene encodes CDR1 GTSNPN and CDR2 SVGIG (reference sequence). There are 12 residues in the CDR3. V was pared by 6 bases and J by 4 bases, with 12 bases between. The DNA for the CDR3 is TGTGCCTGCACAGGGTCTATCTATGGCTACACCTTC. It translates to CACTGSIYGYTF.

The chain's CDR3 is CATPPRRQESTDTQYF. CDR3 DNA sequence: TGTGCCACCCCACCCCGGCGACAGGAGAGCACAGATACGCAGTATTTT. The V call is TRBV2, the J call TRBJ2-3; a possible D gene is TRBD1 (6 bases). Deletions cut 10 bases from V and 0 bases from J, with 20 bases between. The CDR3 runs to 16 residues. Germline V gives CDR1 SNHLY, CDR2 FYNNEI.

The rearrangement links TRBV5-5 to TRBJ2-7, with 11 bases lining up with TRBD2. The CDR3 spans 13 residues. The trim removed 4 bases at V and 7 bases at J, leaving 4 bases unmatched. Germline CDR1 and CDR2: SGHKS and YYEKEE (reference sequence). CDR3 DNA sequence: TGTGCCAGCAGCCCAGGACTAGCGGGTGAGCAGTACTTC. This gives the protein CASSPGLAGEQYF. Complete variable domain (other parts from reference TRBV5-5 and TRBJ2-7): DAGVTQSPTHLIKTRGQQVTLRCSPISGHKSVSWYQQVLGQGPQFIFQYYEKEERGRGNFPDRFSARQFPNYSSELNVNALLLGDSALYLCASSPGLAGEQYFGPGTRLTVT.